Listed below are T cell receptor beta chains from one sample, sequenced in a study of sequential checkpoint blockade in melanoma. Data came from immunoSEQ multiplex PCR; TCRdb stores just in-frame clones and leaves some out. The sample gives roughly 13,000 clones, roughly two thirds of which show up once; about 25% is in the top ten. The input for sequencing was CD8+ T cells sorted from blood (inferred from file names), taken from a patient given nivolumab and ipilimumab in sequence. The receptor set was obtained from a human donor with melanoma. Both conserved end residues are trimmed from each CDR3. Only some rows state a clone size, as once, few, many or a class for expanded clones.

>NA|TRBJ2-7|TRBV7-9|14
ASRGGTSGGTYEQY
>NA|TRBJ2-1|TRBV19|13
ASSGGTVGYNEQF
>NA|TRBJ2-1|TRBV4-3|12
ASSQETVHNEQF
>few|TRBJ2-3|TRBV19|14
ASSIAGGRITDTQY
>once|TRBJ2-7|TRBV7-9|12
ASSSTGGIYEQY
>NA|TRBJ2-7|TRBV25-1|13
ASSALAGHSYEQY
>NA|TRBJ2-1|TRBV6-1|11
ATTGWYYNEQF
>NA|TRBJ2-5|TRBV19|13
ASSPSGVRSETQY
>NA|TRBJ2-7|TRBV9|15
ASSEGGGGPLSYEQY
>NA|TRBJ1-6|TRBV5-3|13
ASSQGIGGFSPLH
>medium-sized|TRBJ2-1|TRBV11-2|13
ASRVDRGRNNEQF
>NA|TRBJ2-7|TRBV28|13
ASSFGVTGYYEQY
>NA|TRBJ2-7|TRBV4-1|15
ASSQAPTSGSGYEQY
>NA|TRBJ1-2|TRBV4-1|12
ASSHLVLNYGYT
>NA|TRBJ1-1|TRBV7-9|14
ASSPGTGGAGTEAF
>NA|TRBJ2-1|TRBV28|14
ASSSDGQGFYNEQF
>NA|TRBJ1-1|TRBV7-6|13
ASSTGTGMNTEAF
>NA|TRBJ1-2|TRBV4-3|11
ASSQTGDEGYT
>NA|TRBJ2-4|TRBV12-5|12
ASGLTGGINIQY
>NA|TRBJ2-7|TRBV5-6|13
ASSWGTGGSYEQY
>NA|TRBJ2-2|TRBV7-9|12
ASSLVSGPGELF
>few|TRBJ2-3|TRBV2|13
ASRGQGGGTDTQY
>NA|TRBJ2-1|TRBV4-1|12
ASSQVQGSNEQF
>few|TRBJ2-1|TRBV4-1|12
ASSPLSTHNEQF
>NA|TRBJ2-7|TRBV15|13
ATSRDLGVSYEQY
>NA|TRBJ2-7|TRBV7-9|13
ASSQEDSLVYEQY
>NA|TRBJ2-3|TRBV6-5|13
ASSVTGGGGDTQY
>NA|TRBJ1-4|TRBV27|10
ASRTRNEKLF
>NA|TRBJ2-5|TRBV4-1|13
ASSQDVLAQETQY
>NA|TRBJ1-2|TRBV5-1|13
ASSRTGAKNYGYT
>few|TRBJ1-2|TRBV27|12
ASSPGGAGYGYT
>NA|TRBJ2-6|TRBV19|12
ASSITAGANVLT
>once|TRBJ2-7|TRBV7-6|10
ASSAAGPEQY
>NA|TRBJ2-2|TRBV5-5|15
ASSFNDRRGHTGELF
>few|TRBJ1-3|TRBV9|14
ASSVSSGGPGNTIY
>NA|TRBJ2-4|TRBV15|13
ATSRQGLTKNIQY
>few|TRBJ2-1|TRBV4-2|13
ASSQAGETYNEQF
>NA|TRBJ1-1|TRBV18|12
ASSPPGVRTEAF
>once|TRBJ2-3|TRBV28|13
ASSQPGQGRDTQY
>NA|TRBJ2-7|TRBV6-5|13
ASSYRWDRDHEQY
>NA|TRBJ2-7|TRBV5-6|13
ASSLRTATAYEQY
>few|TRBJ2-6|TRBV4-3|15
ASSPGAMVSGANVLT
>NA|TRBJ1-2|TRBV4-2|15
ASSLNTLEGPEYGYT
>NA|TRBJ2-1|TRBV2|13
ASIRTREGHNEQF
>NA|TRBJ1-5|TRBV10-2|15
ATRDRGLAASNQPQH
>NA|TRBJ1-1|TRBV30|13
AWSVLARVSTEAF
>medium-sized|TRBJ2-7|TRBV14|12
ASSPNRGFNEQY
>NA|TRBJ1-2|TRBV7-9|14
ASSFPPEGTGGGYT
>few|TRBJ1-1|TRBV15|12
ATTQRGGLTEAF